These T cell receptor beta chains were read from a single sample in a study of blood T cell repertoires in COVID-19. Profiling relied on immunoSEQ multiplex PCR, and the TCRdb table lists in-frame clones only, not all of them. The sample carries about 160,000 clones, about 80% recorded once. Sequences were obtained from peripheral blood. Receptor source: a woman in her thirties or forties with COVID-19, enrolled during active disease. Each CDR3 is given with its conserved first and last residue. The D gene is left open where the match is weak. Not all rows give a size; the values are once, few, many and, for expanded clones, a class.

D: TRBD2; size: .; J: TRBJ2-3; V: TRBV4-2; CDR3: CASSLTSGTTDTQYF; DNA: TGTGCCAGCAGCCTGACTAGCGGGACCACAGATACGCAGTATTTT
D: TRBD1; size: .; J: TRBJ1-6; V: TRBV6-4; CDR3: CASSETGAAASPLHF; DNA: TGTGCCAGCAGTGAGACAGGGGCAGCGGCTTCACCCCTCCACTTT
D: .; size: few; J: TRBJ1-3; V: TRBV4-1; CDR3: CASSQEAGASGNTIYF; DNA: TGCGCCAGCAGCCAAGAGGCAGGGGCAAGTGGAAACACCATATATTTT
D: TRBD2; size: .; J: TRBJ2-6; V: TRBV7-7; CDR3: CASSYPRPGTSFSGGANVLTF; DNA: TGTGCTAGCAGCTATCCCCGTCCCGGGACTAGTTTCTCCGGTGGGGCCAACGTCCTGACTTTC
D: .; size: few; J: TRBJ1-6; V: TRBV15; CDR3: CATSRGTGPSSPLHF; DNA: TGTGCCACCAGCAGAGGCACAGGGCCCAGTTCACCCCTCCACTTT
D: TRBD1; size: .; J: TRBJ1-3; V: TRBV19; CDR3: CASSMGTGYAGNTIYF; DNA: TGTGCCAGTAGTATGGGGACAGGGTATGCTGGAAACACCATATATTTT
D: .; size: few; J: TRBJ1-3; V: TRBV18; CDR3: CASSPTPSRGSGNTIYF; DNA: TGTGCCAGCTCACCGACTCCCTCCCGGGGTTCTGGAAACACCATATATTTT
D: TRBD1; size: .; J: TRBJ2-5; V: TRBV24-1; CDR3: CATSGWVTGQETQYF; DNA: TGTGCCACCAGTGGTTGGGTGACAGGGCAAGAGACCCAGTACTTC
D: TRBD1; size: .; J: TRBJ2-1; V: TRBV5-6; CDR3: CASSRLGQAYNEQFF; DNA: TGTGCCAGCAGCCGATTGGGACAGGCTTACAATGAGCAGTTCTTC
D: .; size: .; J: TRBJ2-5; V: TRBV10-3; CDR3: CAIAGSSQETQYF; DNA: TGTGCCATCGCGGGATCTTCCCAAGAGACCCAGTACTTC
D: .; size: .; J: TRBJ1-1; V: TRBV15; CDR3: CATSRAGDEAFF; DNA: TGTGCCACCAGCAGGGCGGGAGATGAAGCTTTCTTT
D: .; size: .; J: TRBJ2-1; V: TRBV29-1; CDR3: CSVEDRYNEQFF; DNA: TGCAGCGTTGAAGATCGCTACAATGAGCAGTTCTTC
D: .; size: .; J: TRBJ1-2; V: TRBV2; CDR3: CASSEAPDSGGYTF; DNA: TGTGCCAGCAGTGAAGCGCCGGACAGTGGTGGCTACACCTTC
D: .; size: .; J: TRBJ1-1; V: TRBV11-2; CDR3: CASSLGPNTEAFF; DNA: TGTGCCAGCAGCTTGGGGCCGAACACTGAAGCTTTCTTT
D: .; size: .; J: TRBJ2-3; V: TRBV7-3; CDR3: CASSSGLASGDTQYF; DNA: TGTGCCAGCAGCTCAGGGCTCGCGTCTGGAGATACGCAGTATTTT
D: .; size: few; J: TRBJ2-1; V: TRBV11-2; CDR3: CASSLSSGHNEQFF; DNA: TGTGCCAGCAGCTTATCCAGCGGACACAATGAGCAGTTCTTC
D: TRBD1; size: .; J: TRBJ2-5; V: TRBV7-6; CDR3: CASSQIRTGPETQYF; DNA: TGTGCCAGCAGCCAGATTAGGACAGGGCCAGAGACCCAGTACTTC
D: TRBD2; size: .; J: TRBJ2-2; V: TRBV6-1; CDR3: CASREEVAGVGTGELFF; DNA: TGTGCCAGCAGAGAAGAGGTAGCGGGAGTCGGCACCGGGGAGCTGTTTTTT
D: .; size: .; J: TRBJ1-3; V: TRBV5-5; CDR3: CASSPRQGSGVTGNTIYF; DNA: TGTGCCAGCAGCCCACGACAAGGATCGGGAGTAACTGGAAACACCATATATTTT
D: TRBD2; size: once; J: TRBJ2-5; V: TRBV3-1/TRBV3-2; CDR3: CASSHRGLVDETQYF; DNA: TGTGCCAGCAGCCACCGGGGACTAGTGGACGAGACCCAGTACTTC
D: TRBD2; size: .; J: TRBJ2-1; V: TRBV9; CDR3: CASSPSPELAGGLQRQFF; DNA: TGTGCCAGCAGCCCGAGCCCGGAACTAGCGGGGGGCCTTCAAAGGCAGTTCTTC
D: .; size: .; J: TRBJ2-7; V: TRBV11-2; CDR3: CASSYYTYEQYF; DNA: TGTGCCAGCAGCTATTACACCTACGAGCAGTACTTC
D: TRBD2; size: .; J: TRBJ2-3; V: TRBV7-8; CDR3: CASRKLNSGSTDTQYF; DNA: TGTGCCAGCAGAAAGTTAAATAGCGGGAGCACAGATACGCAGTATTTT
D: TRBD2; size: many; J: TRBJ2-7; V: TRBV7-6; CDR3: CASSAAPTSGIRSSYEQYF; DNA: TGTGCCAGCAGCGCCGCCCCGACTAGCGGGATCCGGAGCTCCTACGAGCAGTACTTC
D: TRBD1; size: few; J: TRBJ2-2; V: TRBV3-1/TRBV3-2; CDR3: CASSQGDRGRRGELFF; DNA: TGTGCCAGCAGCCAAGGGGACAGGGGGCGCCGCGGGGAGCTGTTTTTT
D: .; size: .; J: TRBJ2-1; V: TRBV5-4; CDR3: CASSPRERRYNEQFF; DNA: TGTGCCAGCAGCCCAAGAGAGCGGAGATACAATGAGCAGTTCTTC
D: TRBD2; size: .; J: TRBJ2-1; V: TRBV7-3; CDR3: CASSQTRGGNNEQFF; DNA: TGTGCCAGCAGTCAAACGCGGGGAGGGAACAATGAGCAGTTCTTC
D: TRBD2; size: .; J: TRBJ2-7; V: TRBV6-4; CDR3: CASSNRLAGDEQYF; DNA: TGTGCCAGCAGTAACCGACTAGCGGGAGATGAGCAGTACTTC
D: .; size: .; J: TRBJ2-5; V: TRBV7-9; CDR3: CASSPRVQQETQYF; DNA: TGTGCCAGCAGCCCCAGGGTCCAGCAAGAGACCCAGTACTTC
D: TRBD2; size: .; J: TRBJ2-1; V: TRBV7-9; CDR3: CASSLAGLASSYNEQFF; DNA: TGTGCCAGCAGCTTAGCGGGACTAGCGAGCTCCTACAATGAGCAGTTCTTC
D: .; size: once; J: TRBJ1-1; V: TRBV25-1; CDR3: CASSEWGGDTEAFF; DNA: TGTGCCAGCAGTGAATGGGGAGGGGACACTGAAGCTTTCTTT
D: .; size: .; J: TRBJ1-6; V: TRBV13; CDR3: CASSLDPGINSPLHF; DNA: TGTGCCAGCAGCTTAGACCCGGGTATCAATTCACCCCTCCACTTT
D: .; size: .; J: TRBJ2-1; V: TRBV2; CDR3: CASSEVRDNEQFF; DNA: TGTGCCAGCAGTGAGGTGAGGGACAATGAGCAGTTCTTC
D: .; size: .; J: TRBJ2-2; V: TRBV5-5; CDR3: CASSHPGAGELFF; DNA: TGTGCCAGCAGCCACCCCGGAGCCGGGGAGCTGTTTTTT
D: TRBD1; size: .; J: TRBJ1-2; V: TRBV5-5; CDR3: CASSIGQGDGYTF; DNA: TGTGCCAGCAGCATTGGACAGGGCGATGGCTACACCTTC
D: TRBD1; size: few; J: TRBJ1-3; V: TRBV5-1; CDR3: CASSPFPGQGANTIYF; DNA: TGCGCCAGCAGCCCCTTCCCAGGACAGGGGGCAAACACCATATATTTT
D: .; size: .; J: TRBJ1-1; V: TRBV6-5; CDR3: CASNFQGWHTEAFF; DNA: TGTGCCAGCAATTTCCAGGGCTGGCACACTGAAGCTTTCTTT
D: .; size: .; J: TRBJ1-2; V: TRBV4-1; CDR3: CASSQAGPYGYTF; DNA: TGCGCCAGCAGCCAAGCTGGGCCCTATGGCTACACCTTC
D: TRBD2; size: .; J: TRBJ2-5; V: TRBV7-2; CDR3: CASSSRTSGVQETQYF; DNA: TGTGCCAGCAGCTCGCGGACTAGCGGGGTCCAAGAGACCCAGTACTTC
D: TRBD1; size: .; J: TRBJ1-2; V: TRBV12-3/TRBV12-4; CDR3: CASSLGQYYGYTF; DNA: TGTGCCAGCAGTTTGGGACAGTACTATGGCTACACCTTC
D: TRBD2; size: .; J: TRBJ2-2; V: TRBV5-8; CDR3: CASSLWTRAGELFF; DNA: TGTGCCAGCAGCTTGTGGACTAGGGCCGGGGAGCTGTTTTTT
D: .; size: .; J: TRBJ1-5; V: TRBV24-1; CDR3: CATSVRGNQPQHF; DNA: TGTGCCACCAGTGTTCGGGGCAATCAGCCCCAGCATTTT
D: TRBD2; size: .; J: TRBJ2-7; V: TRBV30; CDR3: CAWRGGGLAGVYEQYF; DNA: TGTGCCTGGAGAGGTGGGGGACTAGCGGGAGTTTACGAGCAGTACTTC
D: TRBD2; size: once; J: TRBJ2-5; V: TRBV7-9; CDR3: CASSFPGGLETQYF; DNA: TGTGCCAGCAGCTTTCCCGGGGGGTTAGAGACCCAGTACTTC
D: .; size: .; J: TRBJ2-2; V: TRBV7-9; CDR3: CASSPTGGELFF; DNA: TGTGCCAGCAGCCCTACCGGCGGGGAGCTGTTTTTT
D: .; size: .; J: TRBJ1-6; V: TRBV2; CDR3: CASARSGGVNSPLHF; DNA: TGTGCCAGCGCCCGCTCCGGGGGGGTTAATTCACCCCTCCACTTT
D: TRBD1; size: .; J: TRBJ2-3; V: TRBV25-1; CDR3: CASSNRGRTDTQYF; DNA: TGTGCCAGCAGCAACAGGGGACGCACAGATACGCAGTATTTT
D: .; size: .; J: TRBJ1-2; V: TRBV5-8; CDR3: CASSTTSRGAGGYTF; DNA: TGTGCCAGCAGCACCACCTCCCGGGGGGCCGGGGGCTACACCTTC
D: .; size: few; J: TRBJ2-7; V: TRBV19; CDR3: CASGPDGNYEQYF; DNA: TGTGCCAGTGGACCGGACGGGAACTACGAGCAGTACTTC
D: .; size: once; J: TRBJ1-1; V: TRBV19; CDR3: CASIPTAGDTEAFF; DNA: TGTGCCAGTATACCGACAGCAGGGGACACTGAAGCTTTCTTT
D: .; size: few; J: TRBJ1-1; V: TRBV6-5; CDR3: CASSYLQGMAEAFF; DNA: TGTGCCAGCAGTTACTTACAGGGAATGGCTGAAGCTTTCTTT
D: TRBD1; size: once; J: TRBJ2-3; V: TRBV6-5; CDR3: CASSRTGADTDTQYF; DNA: TGTGCCAGCAGTCGGACAGGGGCGGACACAGATACGCAGTATTTT
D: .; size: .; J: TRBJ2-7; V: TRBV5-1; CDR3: CASSFGVDSVTYEQYF; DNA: TGCGCCAGCAGCTTTGGGGTTGACAGCGTAACCTACGAGCAGTACTTC
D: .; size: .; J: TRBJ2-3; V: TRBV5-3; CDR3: CARSLGSRTDTQYF; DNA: TGTGCCAGAAGCCTTGGGAGTCGGACAGATACGCAGTATTTT